This T cell receptor beta chain comes out of a study of cytotoxic CD8 clonotypes in ibrutinib-treated CLL. Study-level points and caveats: Baseline-level clonality went beyond age-matched healthy donors and moved in step with circulating CD8+ T-cell counts. Contraction or stability on treatment characterized the public clonotypes, which were uncommon.

As concerns this clone: Its antigen is unidentified.

CDR1 MDHEN and CDR2 SYDVKM come from the germline V gene. The CDR3 runs 17 residues. V lost 6 bases and J 0 bases, leaving 18 bases between the germline ends. Repertoires were generated with immunoSEQ multiplex PCR, while TCRdb's copy carries only in-frame clones and drops some. The table lists about 250,000 clones, under 80% of them singletons. This specimen consisted of PBMCs, obtained after 24 months of ibrutinib treatment. This chain connects TRBV28 to TRBJ1-5; a possible D gene is TRBD1 (5 bases). The clonotype was recovered from a human donor with chronic lymphocytic leukemia. CDR3 sequence: CASSAGEWGGSNQPQHF. CDR3 nucleotides: TGTGCCAGCAGCGCCGGTGAGTGGGGGGGTAGCAATCAGCCCCAGCATTTT.